This entry features one T cell receptor beta chain sequence. These data originate in a study of blood T cell repertoires in COVID-19. Study as a whole: In each case, the material was cDNA or gDNA derived from T cells, B-cell-depleted T cells, or PBMCs.

The length of the CDR3 is 13 residues. The ends were cut back, 3 bases at V and 4 bases at J, with 9 bases in the middle. Per germline, CDR1 SEHNR and CDR2 FQNEAQ (reference sequence). Assay: immunoSEQ multiplex PCR; the TCRdb copy retains only in-frame clones and omits some. The data hold some 210,000 clones, with 80% to 90% observed a single time. The receptor was isolated from a woman in her forties or fifties with active or convalescent COVID-19. The V and J genes are TRBV7-9 and TRBJ1-2, with D possibly TRBD1 on 5 matching bases. Sequenced input: peripheral blood. CDR3 coding DNA: TGTGCCAGCAGCTTTCGGGACTTCTATGGCTACACCTTC. Protein product: CASSFRDFYGYTF.